Sequencing of this TCR beta chain was carried out in a study of human T cells and chemical hapten exposure. Study-level findings and limits: Counts of TCRs expanded at PT1 correlated positively with patch test score.

A few counts support this clonotype. Its antigen remains unknown. The germline gives CDR1 KGHDR, CDR2 SFDVKD. V was pared by 3 bases and J by 8 bases, with 6 bases of the junction left unmatched. This CDR3 region has 14 residues. Sample time point: patch test 2, 6 weeks after DPC sensitization. Treatment defined: therapeutic diphenylcyclopropenone sensitization with weekly scalp DPC. One entry per CDR3 protein, called by TCRdb with MiXCR from the RACE reads. This table has 330,000 or so distinct CDR3 sequences, about 6% appearing once. The chain is built from TRBV24-1 and TRBJ2-1, with 7 positions matching TRBD1. Sequenced material: whole blood, taken in connection with sensitization to the hapten diphenylcyclopropenone (DPC). The TCR comes from a woman under 30 with alopecia areata. Some clones in this sample may be carry-over from other donors' samples. CDR3 bases: TGTGCCACCAGTGATCCAGGGGGTCACGATGAGCAGTTCTTC. Protein product: CATSDPGGHDEQFF.